This T cell receptor (beta chain) derives from a study of blood T cell repertoires in COVID-19. This CDR3 is built from 13 residues. Germline CDR1 is LNHDA and CDR2 is SQIVND (reference sequence). V dropped 4 bases and J dropped 5 bases, with 9 bases sitting between them. The method was immunoSEQ multiplex PCR; TCRdb's version includes in-frame clones alone and lacks a portion of them. The sample lists 140,000 to 150,000 clones; less than 90% were seen once. The clonotype originates from a woman between 45 and 60 years old who had been exposed to COVID-19. The chain combines TRBV19 with TRBJ1-5; no reliable D call. The sample was PBMCs or T cells enriched from blood (not recorded which). The CDR3 protein is CASSTRRDQPQHF. The CDR3 DNA is TGTGCCAGTAGTACACGGAGAGATCAGCCCCAGCATTTT. Full variable domain (rest looked up from reference TRBV19 and TRBJ1-5): DGGITQSPKYLFRKEGQNVTLSCEQNLNHDAMYWYRQDPGQGLRLIYYSQIVNDFQKGDIAEGYSVSREKKESFPLTVTSAQKNPTAFYLCASSTRRDQPQHFGDGTRLSIL.